Presented here are 11 T cell receptor beta chains from one specimen sequenced in a study of shared clonotypes between healthy human individuals. Here immunoSEQ multiplex PCR was the method, and the copy in TCRdb shows in-frame clones only, minus some. In the table there are 1 million to 1.2 million clones, 77% of which are singletons. Sample: memory CD4+ T cells from PBMCs. The subset was: CD45RA-negative fraction. These receptors all come from a young man in good health. Some clones in this sample may be carry-over from other donors' samples.

The chain carries TRBV19 and TRBJ2-1, with D perhaps matching TRBD1 (6 bases). The CDR3 is 15 residues long. V gave up 3 bases and J gave up 0 bases, with 9 bases separating them. The germline CDR1 and CDR2 sequences are LNHDA and SQIVND (reference sequence). CDR3 protein: CASSIWDNSYNEQFF. The DNA for the CDR3 is TGTGCCAGTAGTATCTGGGACAACTCCTACAATGAGCAGTTCTTC.

This clone was recorded once. This chain uses TRBV14 with TRBJ2-3; D call uncertain. Germline V gives CDR1 SGHDN, CDR2 FVKESK. Deletions cut 0 bases from V and 12 bases from J, with 19 bases between. CDR3 size: 15 residues. The CDR3 reads CASSQDLYGLDFQYF. CDR3 bases: TGTGCCAGCAGCCAAGATCTTTATGGCCTAGACTTTCAGTATTTT.

The sample holds many counts of this clone. J is TRBJ1-2 and V is TRBV19; 8 nucleotides match TRBD1. This CDR3 is built from 14 residues. Per the germline V gene, CDR1 is LNHDA and CDR2 is SQIVND (reference sequence). The V segment lost 4 bases and the J segment 2 bases; nucleotides outside the gene matches: 3. DNA of the CDR3: TGTGCCAGTAGTAAGGGGGACAGGAACTATGGCTACACCTTC. Protein sequence: CASSKGDRNYGYTF.

The chain uses TRBV5-1 and TRBJ2-6; 8 nucleotides align to TRBD1. CDR3 length: 19 amino acids. V was pared by 0 bases and J by 2 bases, with 10 bases of the junction left unmatched. In germline, CDR1 is SGHRS, CDR2 YFSETQ. The CDR3 bases are TGCGCCAGCAGCTTGGGCCGCATGGACAGGGTGGCTGGGGCCAACGTCCTGACTTTC. This encodes CASSLGRMDRVAGANVLTF.

The chain recombines TRBV7-3 with TRBJ2-7; possibly TRBD1 or TRBD2 for D (6 bases each). The CDR3 is made up of 15 amino acids. Germline V CDR1 and CDR2: SGHTA, FQGTGA. Trimming left V 4 bases short and J 2 bases short, with 15 bases between. This chain's CDR3 is CASSSSGAAPYEQYF. The DNA for the CDR3 is TGTGCCAGCAGCTCATCGGGGGCCGCCCCCTACGAGCAGTACTTC.

About this clone: Other DNA sequences of this sample code for an identical CDR3. The chain couples TRBV2 to TRBJ2-5; no clear D. Trimming pared 5 bases from V and 2 bases from J, leaving 6 bases between. CDR3 length: 12 amino acids. Per germline, CDR1 SNHLY and CDR2 FYNNEI. The CDR3 region is CASSRTQETQYF. CDR3 nucleotides: TGTGCCAGCAGTCGGACGCAAGAGACCCAGTACTTC.

This clone came up a few times. The chain links TRBV14 to TRBJ2-7; D may be TRBD2 (5 bases). Germline CDR1 reads SGHDN; CDR2 reads FVKESK. CDR3 length equals 15 residues. V dropped 4 bases and J dropped 0 bases, with 13 bases sitting between them. CDR3 region: CASSPLGGFSYEQYF. The CDR3 DNA is TGTGCCAGCAGCCCTTTAGGAGGTTTCTCCTACGAGCAGTACTTC.

The chain joins TRBV2 to TRBJ1-1; a weak D match, TRBD1 (5 bases). The CDR3 loop spans 13 amino acids. Germline V gives CDR1 SNHLY, CDR2 FYNNEI. V was shortened by 7 bases and J by 7 bases, with 16 bases between the two germline ends. The CDR3 bases are TGTGCCAGCAACAAACTGATGGGGGTTGAAGCTTTCTTT. Its translation: CASNKLMGVEAFF.

In this sample, this clone turned up a few times. The J gene is TRBJ1-1, the V gene TRBV29-1; D call uncertain. The CDR3 is made up of 13 amino acids. Per the germline V gene, CDR1 is SQVTM and CDR2 is ANQGSEA. Trimming left V 4 bases short and J 3 bases short, with 12 bases between. CDR3: CSVVKFADTEAFF. The CDR3 DNA is TGCAGCGTTGTAAAATTCGCGGACACTGAAGCTTTCTTT.

The chain combines TRBV18 with TRBJ2-2; no clear D gene. V lost 5 bases and J 6 bases, leaving 13 bases between the germline ends. Germline assignment: CDR1 KGHSH and CDR2 LQKENI. This CDR3 region has 14 residues. The CDR3 DNA reads as TGTGCCAGCTCAGCCGTGGCACCCCCCGGGGAGCTGTTTTTT. It translates to CASSAVAPPGELFF.

This sequence joins TRBV5-1 and TRBJ1-2; no firm D call. The CDR3 has 16 amino acids. The germline V gene has CDR1 SGHRS and CDR2 YFSETQ. The germline V and J ends were trimmed by 0 bases and 2 bases, with 14 bases remaining between them. The CDR3 loop reads CASSLAVSTQNYGYTF. The CDR3 coding sequence is TGCGCCAGCAGCTTGGCTGTCTCTACGCAGAACTATGGCTACACCTTC.